The 12 T cell receptor beta chains in this list originate from one sample, sequenced in a study of vaccination and CD4 T cells after COVID-19. These TCRs' antigens remain unknown. Treatment denoted: approximately 9-day PBMC culture with coronavirus spike peptide pools or control peptides (ViraFEST assay). Sequenced with the Oncomine TCR Beta short-read assay was DNA taken from cultured CD4+ T cells. TCRdb recomputed calls from the PCR reads with MiXCR, one row per CDR3 protein. The table shows some 13,000 distinct CDR3 sequences, with about 47% occurring only once. The specimen was CD4+ T cells from blood, cultured in vitro. The receptors were gathered from a human donor who had recovered from COVID-19.

This clonotype was counted between two and nine times. V and J are TRBV6-5 and TRBJ1-1; 7 bases fit TRBD1. CDR1 is MNHEY and CDR2 is SVGAGI in the germline V gene. J gave up 8 bases and V 4 bases, and 10 bases lay outside the gene matches. The CDR3 is made up of 14 amino acids. In nucleotides, the CDR3 is TGTGCCAGCAGTTTCTTATGGGGACAGAAAGAAGCTTTCTTT. It yields the protein CASSFLWGQKEAFF.

This clonotype has just a few counts. The V and J genes are TRBV28 and TRBJ1-5; D is possibly TRBD1 (6 bases). CDR1 and CDR2 from the germline V gene are MDHEN and SYDVKM. This CDR3 has 17 residues. The V gene lost 3 bases and the J gene lost 0 bases, with 15 bases spanning the gap. The CDR3 DNA reads TGTGCCAGCAGTTTGCAGGGGATACCATATAGCAATCAGCCCCAGCATTTT. It yields the protein CASSLQGIPYSNQPQHF.

The J gene is TRBJ2-5, the V gene TRBV2; 9 nucleotides agree with TRBD2. The CDR3 extends over 17 amino acids. The junction had 9 bases not matched to a gene; V was cut back by 4 bases and J by 0 bases. Germline CDR1 SNHLY, CDR2 FYNNEI. CDR3 loop: CASSAGSGRQYQETQYF. The CDR3 nucleotides are TGTGCCAGCAGTGCTGGTAGCGGGAGACAGTACCAAGAGACCCAGTACTTC.

The chain joins TRBV4-3 to TRBJ2-7; 7 bases are shared with TRBD2. Germline trimming cut 1 base from V and 2 bases from J; bases unmatched to any gene: 5. This CDR3 comprises 15 residues. In germline, CDR1 is LGHNA, CDR2 YSLEER. In DNA, the CDR3 is TGCGCCAGCAGCCAAGGTCTAGCGGAGGCCTACGAGCAGTACTTC. Translating gives CASSQGLAEAYEQYF.

DNA for the CDR3: TGCAGTGCTAAACGCGGGACTACCGAGCAGTACTTC. Its translation is CSAKRGTTEQYF. The chain has TRBV20-1 and TRBJ2-7, with TRBD2 matching 7 bases. The CDR3 is 12 amino acids. With V trimmed by 4 bases and J by 6 bases, 6 bases remained unmatched. Looked up from germline, CDR1 is DFQATT and CDR2 is SNEGSKA (reference sequence).

This chain connects TRBV2 to TRBJ2-3, with TRBD2 matching over 10 bases. The CDR3 loop spans 15 amino acids. The V segment lost 9 bases and the J segment 2 bases; nucleotides outside the gene matches: 8. Germline V gene sequence: CDR1 SNHLY, CDR2 FYNNEI. The CDR3 DNA sequence: TGTGCCAGTCAGTTAGGACTAGCGGACACAGATACGCAGTATTTT. Protein product: CASQLGLADTDTQYF.

The V call is TRBV7-9, the J call TRBJ2-7; D may be TRBD1 (6 bases). The CDR3 has 15 residues. Trimming took off 0 bases at V and 3 bases at J, with 12 bases between the two ends. Looked up from germline, CDR1 is SEHNR and CDR2 is FQNEAQ (reference sequence). For the CDR3, the DNA is TGTGCCAGCAGCTTAGCGGCAGGGGCTCTCTACGAGCAGTACTTC. Protein: CASSLAAGALYEQYF.

This clonotype was counted only a few times. This chain uses TRBV15 with TRBJ1-3; D is perhaps TRBD1 (6 bases). Germline values: CDR1 LNHNV, CDR2 YYDKDF (reference sequence). CDR3 length: 13 amino acids. V lost 4 bases, J lost 4 bases, and 8 bases lay in between. In DNA form, the CDR3 reads TGTGCCACCAGCAACAGGGCGGGAAACACCATATATTTT. This translates into CATSNRAGNTIYF.

This clonotype was detected only a few times. The chain links TRBV6-4 to TRBJ2-3, with D possibly called TRBD1 or TRBD2 (5 bases each). The CDR3 loop spans 14 amino acids. Germline V CDR1 and CDR2: MRHNA, SNTAGT. The ends were cut back, 6 bases at V and 3 bases at J, with 13 bases in the middle. CDR3 residues: CASSEGKETDTQYF. As DNA, the CDR3 is TGTGCCAGCAGCGAGGGGAAGGAGACAGATACGCAGTATTTT.

The V gene is TRBV20-1, the J gene TRBJ2-5; 7 bases line up with TRBD2. CDR3 length: 13 residues. Germline-derived CDR1 and CDR2 are DFQATT and SNEGSKA (reference sequence). V was clipped by 6 bases and J by 1 base; unmatched bases: 5. The CDR3 here is CSARDYPQETQYF. CDR3 coding DNA: TGCAGTGCGCGGGACTATCCCCAAGAGACCCAGTACTTC.

The chain recombines TRBV2 with TRBJ2-7; D call uncertain. This CDR3 contains 12 residues. Looked up from germline, CDR1 is SNHLY and CDR2 is FYNNEI. Deletions cut 3 bases from V and 4 bases from J, with 7 bases between. Here the CDR3 reads CASSERSYEQYF. The CDR3 region has the DNA TGTGCCAGCAGTGAGAGGAGTTACGAGCAGTACTTC.

The rearrangement uses TRBV6-8 and TRBJ2-3; perhaps TRBD1 as D (6 bases). With 6 bases removed from V and 3 bases from J, the gap between germline ends came to 22 bases. Per germline, CDR1 MNHGY and CDR2 SAAAGT. The CDR3 extends over 17 amino acids. The CDR3 protein is CASSIQATGNGTDTQYF. Here the CDR3 DNA reads TGTGCCAGCAGCATCCAGGCTACAGGGAATGGAACAGATACGCAGTATTTT.